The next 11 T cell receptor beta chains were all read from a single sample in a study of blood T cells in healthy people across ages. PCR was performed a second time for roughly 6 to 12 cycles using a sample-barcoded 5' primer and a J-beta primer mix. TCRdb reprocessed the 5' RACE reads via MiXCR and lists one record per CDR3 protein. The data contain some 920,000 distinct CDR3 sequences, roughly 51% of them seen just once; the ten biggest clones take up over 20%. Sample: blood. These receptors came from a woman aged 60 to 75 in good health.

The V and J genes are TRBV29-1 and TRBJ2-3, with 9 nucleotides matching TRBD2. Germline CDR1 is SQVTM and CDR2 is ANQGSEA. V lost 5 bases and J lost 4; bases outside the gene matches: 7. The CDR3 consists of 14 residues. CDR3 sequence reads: CSVNRREGPDTQYF. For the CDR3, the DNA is TGCAGCGTTAATAGGCGGGAGGGCCCAGATACGCAGTATTTT.

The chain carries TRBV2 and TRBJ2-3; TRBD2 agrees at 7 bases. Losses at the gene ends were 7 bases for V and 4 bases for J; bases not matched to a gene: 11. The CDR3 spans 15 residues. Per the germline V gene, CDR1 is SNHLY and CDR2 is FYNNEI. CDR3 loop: CASMSSGLGADTQYF. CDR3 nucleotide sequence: TGTGCCAGCATGTCTAGCGGCCTAGGGGCAGATACGCAGTATTTT. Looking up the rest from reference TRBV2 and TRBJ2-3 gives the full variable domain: EPEVTQTPSHQVTQMGQEVILRCVPISNHLYFYWYRQILGQKVEFLVSFYNNEISEKSEIFDDQFSVERPDGSNFTLKIRSTKLEDSAMYFCASMSSGLGADTQYFGPGTRLTVL.

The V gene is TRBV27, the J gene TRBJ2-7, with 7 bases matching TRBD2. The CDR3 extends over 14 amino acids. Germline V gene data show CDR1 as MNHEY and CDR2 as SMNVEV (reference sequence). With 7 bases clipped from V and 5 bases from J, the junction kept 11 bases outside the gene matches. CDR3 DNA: TGTGCCAGCAACCACTTGGGGGGGAGTCACGAGCAGTACTTC. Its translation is CASNHLGGSHEQYF.

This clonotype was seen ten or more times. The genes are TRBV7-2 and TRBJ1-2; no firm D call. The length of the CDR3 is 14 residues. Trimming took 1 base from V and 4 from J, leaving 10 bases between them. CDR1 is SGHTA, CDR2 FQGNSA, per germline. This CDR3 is CASSLVGSSYGYTF. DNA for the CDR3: TGTGCCAGCAGCTTAGTTGGGTCGTCCTATGGCTACACCTTC.

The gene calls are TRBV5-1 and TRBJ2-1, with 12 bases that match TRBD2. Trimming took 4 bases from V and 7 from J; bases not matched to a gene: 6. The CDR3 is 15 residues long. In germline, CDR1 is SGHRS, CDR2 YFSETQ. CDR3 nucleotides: TGCGCCAGCAGCGTGACTAGCGGGGGTTTTAATGAGCAGTTCTTC. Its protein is CASSVTSGGFNEQFF.

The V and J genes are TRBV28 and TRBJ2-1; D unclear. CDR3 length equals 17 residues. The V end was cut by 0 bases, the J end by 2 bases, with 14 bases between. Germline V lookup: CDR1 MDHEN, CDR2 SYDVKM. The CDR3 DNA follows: TGTGCCAGCAGTTTATGGGCCTGGTCGGTACCCTACAATGAGCAGTTCTTC. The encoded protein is CASSLWAWSVPYNEQFF. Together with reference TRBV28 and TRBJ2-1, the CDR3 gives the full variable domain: DVKVTQSSRYLVKRTGEKVFLECVQDMDHENMFWYRQDPGLGLRLIYFSYDVKMKEKGDIPEGYSVSREKKERFSLILESASTNQTSMYLCASSLWAWSVPYNEQFFGPGTRLTVL.

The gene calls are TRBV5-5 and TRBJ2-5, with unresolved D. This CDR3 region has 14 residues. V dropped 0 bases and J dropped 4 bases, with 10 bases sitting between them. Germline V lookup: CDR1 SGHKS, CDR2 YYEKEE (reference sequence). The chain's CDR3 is CASSLDVDVETQYF. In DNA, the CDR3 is TGTGCCAGCAGCTTGGATGTGGACGTAGAGACCCAGTACTTC.

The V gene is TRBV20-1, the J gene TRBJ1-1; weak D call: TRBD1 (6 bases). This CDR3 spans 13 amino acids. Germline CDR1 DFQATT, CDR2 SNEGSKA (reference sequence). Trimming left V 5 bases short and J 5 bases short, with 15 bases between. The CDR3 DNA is TGCAGTGCTTCCGGGGGGCGAAGGACTGAAGCTTTCTTT. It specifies CSASGGRRTEAFF.

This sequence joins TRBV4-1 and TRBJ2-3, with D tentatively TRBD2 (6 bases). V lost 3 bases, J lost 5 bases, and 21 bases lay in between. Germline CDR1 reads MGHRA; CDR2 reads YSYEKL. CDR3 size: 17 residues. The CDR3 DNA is TGCGCCAGCAGCCAGGCGGTAGCGGTGAGGATTTTAGATACGCAGTATTTT. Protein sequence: CASSQAVAVRILDTQYF.

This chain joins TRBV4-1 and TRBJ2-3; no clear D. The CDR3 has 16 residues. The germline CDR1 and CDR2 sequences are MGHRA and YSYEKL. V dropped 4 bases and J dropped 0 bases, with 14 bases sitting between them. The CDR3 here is CASSRGWVESTDTQYF. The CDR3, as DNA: TGCGCCAGCAGCCGTGGTTGGGTGGAGAGCACAGATACGCAGTATTTT.

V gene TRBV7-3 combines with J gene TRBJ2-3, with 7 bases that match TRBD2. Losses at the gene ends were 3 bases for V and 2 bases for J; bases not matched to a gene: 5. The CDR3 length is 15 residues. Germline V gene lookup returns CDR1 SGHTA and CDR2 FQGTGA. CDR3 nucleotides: TGTGCCAGCAGCTTGGGGGGAGGGATCACAGATACGCAGTATTTT. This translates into CASSLGGGITDTQYF.